The subject of this entry is one T cell receptor beta chain. This sample is drawn from a study of blood T cell repertoires in COVID-19. Assay used: immunoSEQ multiplex PCR; TCRdb lists only in-frame clones, some missing. The sample records 250,000 to 350,000 clones, around 89% being singletons. The CDR3 has 16 residues. The V and J ends lost 5 bases and 4 bases, in that order; junction bases with no gene match: 8. CDR1 is SGHTA and CDR2 is FQGNSA in the germline V gene. The gene calls are TRBV7-2 and TRBJ1-5, with 10 bases matching TRBD1. The TCR sequence derives from a woman aged 18-35 years with acute COVID-19. The source material was PBMCs or T cells enriched from blood (not recorded which). The chain's CDR3 is CASSAPDRGRNQPQHF. DNA of the CDR3: TGTGCCAGCAGCGCCCCGGACAGGGGGAGGAATCAGCCCCAGCATTTT.